The 15 T cell receptor beta chains reported below all come from one sample, sequenced in a study of beta chain features in type 1 diabetes. Expressed TCRB transcripts were sequenced, since all the RNA that had been isolated was reverse transcribed. Generated by immunoSEQ multiplex PCR, the TCRdb table keeps only in-frame clones and is missing some. The sample lists about 210,000 clones; under 13% were seen once. The sample taken for sequencing was central memory CD4+ T cells from blood. The receptors originated from a man aged 18 to 29 in good health.

This clone was detected a few times. V is TRBV28 and J is TRBJ2-7; 7 bases line up with TRBD1. The V segment lost 6 bases and the J segment 5 bases; nucleotides outside the gene matches: 4. The CDR3 is made up of 12 amino acids. Germline CDR1 reads MDHEN; CDR2 reads SYDVKM. Written as DNA, the CDR3 is TGTGCCAGCAGCCTAACAGGGGACGAGCAGTACTTC. This codes for CASSLTGDEQYF.

A few counts support this clone. This sequence joins TRBV28 and TRBJ2-7; no clear D gene. The V end lost 1 base, the J end lost 5 bases, and 15 bases lay between the germline ends. Germline values: CDR1 MDHEN, CDR2 SYDVKM. The CDR3 runs to 15 residues. CDR3 nucleotides: TGTGCCAGCAGTTTATTGACCTCCGCCTGGAACGAGCAGTACTTC. This encodes CASSLLTSAWNEQYF.

The chain employs TRBV5-1 and TRBJ2-7, with a possible D match to TRBD2 (5 bases). Germline V gives CDR1 SGHRS, CDR2 YFSETQ. The CDR3 consists of 14 residues. With 4 bases removed from V and 3 bases from J, the gap between germline ends came to 14 bases. The CDR3 DNA reads TGCGCCAGCAGCGCACGGGGAGCCAACTACGAGCAGTACTTC. Residues: CASSARGANYEQYF.

The table lists this clone with a few counts. The rearrangement uses TRBV7-6 and TRBJ2-1; 13 bases match TRBD2. CDR3 size: 16 residues. V lost 3 bases, J lost 8 bases, and 7 bases stayed unmatched. Germline V gene sequence: CDR1 SGHVS, CDR2 FNYEAQ. The CDR3 region is CASSFGLAGEGDEQFF. The CDR3, as DNA: TGTGCCAGCAGCTTCGGACTAGCGGGAGAGGGCGATGAGCAGTTCTTC.

This clone came up many times. The J gene is TRBJ1-1, the V gene TRBV9, with unresolved D. The CDR3 is made up of 16 amino acids. The ends were cut back, 4 bases at V and 14 bases at J, with 30 bases in the middle. The germline V gene encodes CDR1 SGDLS and CDR2 YYNGEE. CDR3 bases: TGTGCCAGCAGCCCCCGAGGAGGTCTGGGCTCTCAACCGGAGTTCTTT. Residues: CASSPRGGLGSQPEFF. Full variable domain (remainder filled in from reference TRBV9 and TRBJ1-1): DSGVTQTPKHLITATGQRVTLRCSPRSGDLSVYWYQQSLDQGLQFLIQYYNGEERAKGNILERFSAQQFPDLHSELNLSSLELGDSALYFCASSPRGGLGSQPEFFGQGTRLTVV.

This clone was counted between two and nine times. The V and J genes are TRBV18 and TRBJ2-5, with D perhaps TRBD2 (5 bases). The CDR3 is 13 residues long. The V gene's germline CDR1 is KGHSH and CDR2 LQKENI. V lost 4 bases, J lost 4 bases, and 10 bases lay in between. This CDR3 is CASSLGVGETQYF. CDR3 bases: TGTGCCAGCTCACTCGGGGTAGGAGAGACCCAGTACTTC.

This chain uses TRBV28 with TRBJ2-3; D might be TRBD2 (6 bases). Germline V gene lookup returns CDR1 MDHEN and CDR2 SYDVKM. The germline V and J ends were trimmed by 6 bases and 3 bases, with 13 bases remaining between them. The length of the CDR3 is 14 residues. DNA of the CDR3: TGTGCCAGCAGAAGGGACTTAGGTACAGATACGCAGTATTTT. Its protein is CASRRDLGTDTQYF.

There are a few counts of this clone. The genes are TRBV19 and TRBJ2-5, with TRBD1 identical over 9 bases. With 6 bases clipped from V and 5 bases from J, the junction kept 10 bases outside the gene matches. Germline V gives CDR1 LNHDA, CDR2 SQIVND (reference sequence). The CDR3 has 15 residues. In DNA form, the CDR3 reads TGTGCCAGTAGCATGGGACAGGGAGAAGTGGAGACCCAGTACTTC. Protein product: CASSMGQGEVETQYF.

The CDR3 DNA follows: TGTGCCTGGAAATCGGAAACAACTAATGAAAAACTGTTTTTT. It specifies CAWKSETTNEKLFF. This chain joins TRBV30 and TRBJ1-4, with unresolved D. The CDR3 has 14 amino acids. V shed 4 bases and J shed 0 bases, with 9 bases lying between them. Germline V gene sequence: CDR1 GTSNPN, CDR2 SVGIG (reference sequence).

Only a few counts were recorded for this clone. Possible read error: a much larger clone is one base away. The chain uses TRBV30 and TRBJ2-5, with D possibly being TRBD2 (5 bases). Deletions cut 5 bases from V and 11 bases from J, with 21 bases between. Looked up from germline, CDR1 is GTSNPN and CDR2 is SVGIG (reference sequence). This CDR3 has 13 amino acids. The CDR3 loop is CAWGGRPAGEQYF. For the CDR3, the DNA is TGTGCCTGGGGTGGACGTCCCGCTGGGGAGCAGTACTTC.

This clone came up a few times. The rearrangement uses TRBV2 and TRBJ2-7; 10 bases match TRBD2. Germline lookup yields CDR1 SNHLY and CDR2 FYNNEI. Trimming at V came to 3 bases and at J to 3 bases, leaving 2 bases not matched to a gene. This CDR3 has 14 residues. The CDR3 protein is CASSDSGRLYEQYF. Written as DNA, the CDR3 is TGTGCCAGCAGTGATAGCGGGAGGCTCTACGAGCAGTACTTC. The full variable domain, in which reference TRBV2 and TRBJ2-7 provide the parts outside the CDR3, is EPEVTQTPSHQVTQMGQEVILRCVPISNHLYFYWYRQILGQKVEFLVSFYNNEISEKSEIFDDQFSVERPDGSNFTLKIRSTKLEDSAMYFCASSDSGRLYEQYFGPGTRLTVT.

This clone has a handful of counts. The chain joins TRBV5-1 to TRBJ2-3; 11 bases agree with TRBD1. Germline assignment: CDR1 SGHRS and CDR2 YFSETQ. The CDR3 sequence is 15 residues long. Trimming took 4 bases from V and 5 from J; bases not matched to a gene: 6. As DNA, the CDR3 is TGCGCCAGCAGCCTCGGACAGGGGGCCGGAGATACGCAGTATTTT. It yields the protein CASSLGQGAGDTQYF. The complete variable domain, with remaining parts taken from reference TRBV5-1 and TRBJ2-3, reads KAGVTQTPRYLIKTRGQQVTLSCSPISGHRSVSWYQQTPGQGLQFLFEYFSETQRNKGNFPGRFSGRQFSNSRSEMNVSTLELGDSALYLCASSLGQGAGDTQYFGPGTRLTVL.

This clone has only a few counts. J is TRBJ2-7 and V is TRBV4-3; 9 bases fit TRBD1. With 4 bases clipped from V and 4 bases from J, the junction kept 11 bases outside the gene matches. This CDR3 contains 16 residues. Germline V CDR1 and CDR2: LGHNA, YSLEER. The CDR3 reads CASSPEVGTGNYEQYF. CDR3 in DNA: TGCGCCAGCAGCCCCGAGGTAGGGACAGGGAATTACGAGCAGTACTTC.

This clone has a count of ten or more. J is TRBJ1-1 and V is TRBV14, with a tentative D call TRBD1 (6 bases). Germline V CDR1 and CDR2: SGHDN, FVKESK. The CDR3 consists of 16 residues. V gave up 1 base and J gave up 1 base, with 13 bases separating them. The CDR3 loop reads CASSQGWGRRNTEAFF. The CDR3 nucleotides read TGTGCCAGCAGCCAAGGATGGGGGCGGAGGAACACTGAAGCTTTCTTT.

Concerning this clone itself: With only one base between it and a far larger clone, this is likely a read error. The gene calls are TRBV29-1 and TRBJ1-1; D uncertain. The germline V gene has CDR1 SQVTM and CDR2 ANQGSEA. Deletions cut 5 bases from V and 4 bases from J, with 11 bases between. The CDR3 is made up of 12 amino acids. The CDR3 here is CSVRVGGTEAFF. CDR3 bases: TGCAGCGTTAGGGTAGGCGGCACTGAAGCTTTCTTT.